This T cell receptor (beta chain) stems from a study of blood T cell repertoires in COVID-19 (dated by TCRdb to 2018 to 2021). Regarding the research as a whole: The collaborator samples originated in the United States, Italy and Spain and spanned the acute and convalescent phases of COVID-19. The material from the prospective study consisted of cDNA or gDNA derived from T cells, B-cell-depleted T cells, or PBMCs. Subjects who had been exposed to COVID-19, were actively infected with it, or had recovered from it provided the deeply sampled blood TCRbeta repertoires that made up the dataset. The repertoires were made available in a free public database intended to serve as a resource for research on the immune response to SARS-CoV-2. Samples were obtained from the ongoing ImmuneRACE study (first 160 participants) and from approximately 1,200 subjects provided by 6 global collaborators. The sample metadata nearly always contained a de-identified subject ID, COVID-19 status, age in years and sex. Where available, HLA class I and class II types were obtained from metadata supplied by the sample provider rather than from assay-based typing.

V is pared back by 1 base and J by 7 bases, with 11 bases lying between the germline termini. The germline V gene sets CDR1 to SGHVS and CDR2 to FQNEAQ. From its cysteine to its phenylalanine, the CDR3 spans 14 amino acids. Left in the record is the CDR3 DNA by itself, 42 bases read in frame from the first base. Turning to this clone: Its antigen is unknown. Base qualities are not provided; no much larger clone lies one nucleotide away.

TCRbeta CDR3 regions were amplified from genomic DNA using the immunoSEQ Assay, a bias-controlled multiplex PCR. Per the authors' processing: The number of nucleated cells in each sample was estimated by amplification of reference gene primers within the assay. To quantify the absolute abundance of each unique TCRbeta CDR3 rearrangement, sequence reads were collapsed and filtered. For each sample, productive Simpson clonality was calculated as the square root of Simpson's diversity index across productive rearrangements. This immuneACCESS table, as held by TCRdb, lists in-frame sequences with V and J called but not all clones. Of the missing ones, under half trace to an unresolved V gene in checked studies; the others have no known cause. Clone size and the V and J calls come from that table; the DNA yielded D and trimming. The sample contains approximately 490,000 clones, around 85% of them found a single time. 7% to 10% of the sample is held by the ten biggest clonotypes.

Participants in the prospective study were aged about 18 to 100 years, lived in some 24 United States geographic areas, and enrolled through a virtual design. In the prospective study, cohorts were assigned on the basis of participant-reported clinical history obtained from a screening survey and a study questionnaire. ImmuneRACE Cohort 3 recovered participants were defined by two consecutive negative NP/OP PCR tests, healthcare professional clearance, or symptom resolution. Each participant in the prospective study had whole blood, serum and a nasopharyngeal or oropharyngeal swab collected by mobile phlebotomists. Participants in the prospective study had the option to provide additional blood draws and questionnaires over a roughly 2-month period. Before DNA extraction, prospective study blood samples were shipped either frozen or at room temperature. Study-level results and caveats: Clinical and demographic metadata were provided uncurated, with the amount varying by source and participant.

The rearranged segments are TRBV7-8 and TRBJ1-5, with a weak D call of TRBD1 (6 bases match). The TCR sequence derives from a woman aged 55-69 years who had recovered from COVID-19. Material: PBMCs or T cells enriched from blood (not recorded which). CDR3 loop: CASSLVVRGQPQHF. The base sequence is TGTGCCAGCAGCTTAGTTGTGAGGGGGCAGCCCCAGCATTTT.